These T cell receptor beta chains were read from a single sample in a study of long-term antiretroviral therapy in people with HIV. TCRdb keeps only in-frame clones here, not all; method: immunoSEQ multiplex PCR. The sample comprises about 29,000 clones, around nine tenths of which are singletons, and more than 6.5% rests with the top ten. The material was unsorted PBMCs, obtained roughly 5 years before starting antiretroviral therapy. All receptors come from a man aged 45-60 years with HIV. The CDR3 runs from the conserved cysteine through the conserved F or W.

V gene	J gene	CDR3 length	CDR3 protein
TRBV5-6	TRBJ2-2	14	CASSGRSGTGELFF
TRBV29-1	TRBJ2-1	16	CSVEVTGGYSYNEQFF
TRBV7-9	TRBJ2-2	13	CASRDGGTGELFF
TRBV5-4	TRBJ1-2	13	CASSLWEGYGYTF
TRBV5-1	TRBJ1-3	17	CASRERPAYDSGNTIYF
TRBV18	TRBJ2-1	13	CASSPPPRAEQFF
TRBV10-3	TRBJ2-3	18	CAISGPGQAKGLTDTQYF
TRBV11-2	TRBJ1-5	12	CASSLRGQPQHF
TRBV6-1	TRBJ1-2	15	CASSVGAGGNYGYTF
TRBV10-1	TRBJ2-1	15	CASSERGTGLDEQFF
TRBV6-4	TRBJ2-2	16	CASSRTAAANTGELFF
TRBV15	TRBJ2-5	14	CATSSSGTGMTQYF
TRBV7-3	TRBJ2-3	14	CASSLDRATDTQYF
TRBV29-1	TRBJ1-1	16	CSVEGSAGARNTEAFF
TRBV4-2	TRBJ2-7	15	CASSHSGTGNHEQYF
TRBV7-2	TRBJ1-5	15	CASSYTGEGTQPQHF
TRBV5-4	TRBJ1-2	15	CASSPRGVLGRGYTF
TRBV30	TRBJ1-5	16	CAWSVMGQGGNQPQHF
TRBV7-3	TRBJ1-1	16	CASSLRGDSGNTEAFF
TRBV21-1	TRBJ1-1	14	CASSIFRDHTEAFF
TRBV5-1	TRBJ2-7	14	CASSSTTFGYEQYF
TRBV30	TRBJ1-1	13	CAWSNRMNTEAFF
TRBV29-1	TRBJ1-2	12	CSVEWQLYGYTF
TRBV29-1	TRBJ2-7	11	CSVQTGDEQYF
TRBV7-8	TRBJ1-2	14	CASSLVAGNYGYTF
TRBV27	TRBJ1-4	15	CASSFGDRAAEKLFF
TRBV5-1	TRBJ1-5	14	CASSQTGTNQPQHF
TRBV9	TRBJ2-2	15	CASSVAGRNTGELFF
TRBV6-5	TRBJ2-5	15	CASSYGGNTQETQYF
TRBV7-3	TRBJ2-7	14	CASSQSGQGYEQYF
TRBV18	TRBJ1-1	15	CASSPNGAGHTEAFF
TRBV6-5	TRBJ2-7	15	CASSYSGGAHAEQYF
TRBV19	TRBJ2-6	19	CASSPASGIPGSGANVLTF
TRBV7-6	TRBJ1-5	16	CASSSGQSGEGQPQHF
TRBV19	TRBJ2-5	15	CASSRLAGGQETQYF
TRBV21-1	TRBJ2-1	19	CASSTLLFPSPGSYNEQFF
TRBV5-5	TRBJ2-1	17	CASSLNSLAGPYNEQFF
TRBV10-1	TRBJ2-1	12	CASSESSLGQFF
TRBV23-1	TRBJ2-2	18	CASSPTQIDGINTGELFF
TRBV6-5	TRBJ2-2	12	CASSYGPRELFF
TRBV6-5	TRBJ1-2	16	CASSYHQSGGANGYTF
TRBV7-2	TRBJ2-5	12	CASSPRAETQYF
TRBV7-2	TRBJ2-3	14	CASSQLMIRDTQYF
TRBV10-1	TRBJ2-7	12	CASSMDGYEQYF
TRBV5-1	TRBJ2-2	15	CASSLSVSNTGELFF